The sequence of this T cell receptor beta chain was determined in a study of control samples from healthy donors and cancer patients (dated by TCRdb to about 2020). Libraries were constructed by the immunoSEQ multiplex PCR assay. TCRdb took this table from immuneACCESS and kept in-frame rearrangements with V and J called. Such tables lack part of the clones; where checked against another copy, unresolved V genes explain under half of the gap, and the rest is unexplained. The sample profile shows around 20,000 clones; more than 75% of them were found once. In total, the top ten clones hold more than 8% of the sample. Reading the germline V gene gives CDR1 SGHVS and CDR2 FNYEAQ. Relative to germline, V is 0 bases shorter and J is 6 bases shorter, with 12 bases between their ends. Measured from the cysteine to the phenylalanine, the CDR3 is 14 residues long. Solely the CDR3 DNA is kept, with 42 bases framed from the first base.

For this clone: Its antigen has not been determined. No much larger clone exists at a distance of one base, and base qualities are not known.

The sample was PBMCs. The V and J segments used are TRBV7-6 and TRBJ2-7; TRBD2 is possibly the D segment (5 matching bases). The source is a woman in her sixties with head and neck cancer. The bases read TGTGCCAGCAGCTTAGCGGGGAGCCTTGGCGAGCAGTACTTC. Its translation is CASSLAGSLGEQYF.